The 24 T cell receptor beta chains presented below share a single source sample, sequenced in a study of beta chain features in type 1 diabetes. What was sequenced were expressed TCRB transcripts, since all of the isolated RNA had been reverse transcribed. TCRdb's copy holds only in-frame clones and misses some; the assay was immunoSEQ multiplex PCR. This sample yields 200,000 to 250,000 clones, of which 25% to 30% are seen a single time; approximately 4% belongs to the top ten. Source material: central memory CD4+ T cells from blood. These receptors were collected from a man aged 30 to 39 in good health.

The chain employs TRBV29-1 and TRBJ2-1, with D possibly matching TRBD1 (6 bases). This CDR3 contains 13 residues. Germline CDR1 and CDR2: SQVTM and ANQGSEA. Trimming removed 5 bases from V and 3 bases from J, with 11 bases in between. CDR3 residues: CSVKGDVYNEQFF. DNA of the CDR3: TGCAGCGTTAAGGGGGACGTCTACAATGAGCAGTTCTTC.

The chain has TRBV6-1 and TRBJ2-1; D possibly corresponds to TRBD1 (5 bases). The CDR3 consists of 15 residues. V lost 10 bases to trimming and J lost 3 bases, with 19 bases between them. Germline V gives CDR1 MNHNS, CDR2 SASEGT. The CDR3 DNA reads TGTGCCATCTTCCCTTCTAGGACACACTACAATGAGCAGTTCTTC. Translated: CAIFPSRTHYNEQFF.

This clone was found a few times. The chain carries TRBV18 and TRBJ2-5; D perhaps matches TRBD1 (6 bases). The V gene lost 8 bases and the J gene lost 5 bases, with 18 bases spanning the gap. CDR3 length: 14 amino acids. Germline CDR1 and CDR2: KGHSH and LQKENI. In nucleotides, the CDR3 is TGTGCCAGCCGTCCAGACAGGTTGGAGGAGACCCAGTACTTC. Translation gives CASRPDRLEETQYF.

This chain links TRBV19 with TRBJ2-7; D is perhaps TRBD1 (6 bases). Looked up from germline, CDR1 is LNHDA and CDR2 is SQIVND (reference sequence). CDR3 length equals 13 residues. The V gene lost 10 bases and the J gene lost 3 bases, with 16 bases spanning the gap. CDR3 amino acids: CATLDSNLYEQYF. CDR3 bases: TGTGCCACCCTGGACAGCAACCTCTACGAGCAGTACTTC.

This clone was counted only a few times. This chain connects TRBV7-9 to TRBJ1-1; D call uncertain. Germline V lookup: CDR1 SEHNR, CDR2 FQNEAQ (reference sequence). There are 13 residues in the CDR3. V lost 0 bases and J lost 6, with 8 bases in between. This chain's CDR3 is CASSLAAGAEAFF. CDR3 nucleotide sequence: TGTGCCAGCAGCTTAGCGGCAGGCGCTGAAGCTTTCTTT.

This clone was detected a few times. The chain couples TRBV11-2 to TRBJ2-2; TRBD1 might be the D (5 bases). CDR1 and CDR2 (germline): SGHAT, FQNNGV. V lost 0 bases, J lost 3 bases, and 14 bases lay in between. CDR3 length: 17 amino acids. The CDR3 loop reads CASSLEFGAGYTGELFF. The CDR3 bases are TGTGCCAGCAGCTTAGAGTTTGGGGCAGGATACACCGGGGAGCTGTTTTTT.

In its sample, this clone was seen many times. J is TRBJ2-3 and V is TRBV10-3; TRBD2 might be the D (5 bases). CDR1 and CDR2 (germline): ENHRY, SYGVKD. V gave up 6 bases and J gave up 4 bases, with 8 bases separating them. This CDR3 comprises 12 residues. CDR3 DNA sequence: TGTGCCATCAGCGACGGGGCAGATACGCAGTATTTT. This gives the protein CAISDGADTQYF.

The CDR3 spells CASSPGTSGAYTDTQYF. In DNA, the CDR3 is TGTGCCAGCAGCCCCGGGACTAGCGGGGCGTACACAGATACGCAGTATTTT. The V and J genes are TRBV7-9 and TRBJ2-3; 13 positions agree with TRBD2. J lost 2 bases, V lost 5 bases, and 7 bases had no gene match. The CDR3 has 17 residues. Germline CDR1 SEHNR, CDR2 FQNEAQ (reference sequence).

Only one count was recorded for this clone. The genes are TRBV19 and TRBJ1-2; 9 nucleotides agree with TRBD1. The CDR3 is made up of 11 amino acids. J gave up 7 bases and V 7 bases, and 1 base lay outside the gene matches. The V gene's germline CDR1 is LNHDA and CDR2 SQIVND (reference sequence). The CDR3 DNA sequence: TGTGCCAGTAACAGGGGGCTTGGCTACACCTTC. It translates to CASNRGLGYTF.

This chain connects TRBV18 to TRBJ1-2; TRBD1 might be the D (5 bases). Trimming took 6 bases from V and 7 from J, leaving 18 bases between them. The CDR3 loop spans 14 amino acids. Germline V gene data show CDR1 as KGHSH and CDR2 as LQKENI. The chain's CDR3 is CASSTSNGDGGYTF. CDR3 nucleotide sequence: TGTGCCAGCTCGACCTCCAACGGGGACGGTGGCTACACCTTC.

This rearrangement joins TRBV7-9 to TRBJ1-6, with D possibly being TRBD1 (6 bases). V was cut by 1 base and J by 10 bases, with 11 bases left in between. In germline, CDR1 is SEHNR, CDR2 FQNEAQ (reference sequence). There are 14 residues in the CDR3. CDR3 nucleotide sequence: TGTGCCAGCAGCTTAGGGCCAGGGGAATCACCCCTCCACTTT. This encodes CASSLGPGESPLHF.

V is TRBV25-1 and J is TRBJ1-1; D remains unclear. The germline gives CDR1 MGHDK, CDR2 SYGVNS. This CDR3 is 13 amino acids long. Trimming cost V 4 bases and J 0 bases, with 6 bases left between them. In DNA, the CDR3 is TGTGCCAGCAGTGCCTTAATGAACACTGAAGCTTTCTTT. Translated: CASSALMNTEAFF.

This clone was seen only a few times. The J gene is TRBJ2-5, the V gene TRBV28; TRBD1 is a possible D gene (5 bases). V was shortened by 6 bases and J by 2 bases, with 10 bases between the two germline ends. The CDR3 spans 13 residues. The germline gives CDR1 MDHEN, CDR2 SYDVKM. CDR3 residues: CASSQRTQETQYF. The DNA for the CDR3 is TGTGCCAGCAGCCAACGGACACAAGAGACCCAGTACTTC.

This clone was picked up a small number of times. The chain couples TRBV29-1 to TRBJ2-7, with D possibly being TRBD2 (6 bases). Trimming pared 2 bases from V and 5 bases from J, leaving 10 bases between. Germline lookup yields CDR1 SQVTM and CDR2 ANQGSEA. This CDR3 contains 12 residues. CDR3 amino acids: CSVEMSSDEQYF. The CDR3, as DNA: TGCAGCGTTGAAATGTCTAGCGACGAGCAGTACTTC.

This clone was seen only a few times. The chain links TRBV10-3 to TRBJ2-7, with 7 bases lining up with TRBD1. The CDR3 extends over 14 amino acids. J lost 4 bases, V lost 4 bases, and 7 bases had no gene match. Germline lookup yields CDR1 ENHRY and CDR2 SYGVKD. The CDR3 loop is CAISARDRDYEQYF. In DNA form, the CDR3 reads TGTGCCATCAGTGCCAGAGACAGGGATTACGAGCAGTACTTC.

A remark on this clone: This sample includes further DNA sequences coding for the same CDR3. This chain joins TRBV5-1 and TRBJ1-2; TRBD1 is a possible D gene (5 bases). V was shortened by 3 bases and J by 5 bases, with 11 bases between the two germline ends. Germline V CDR1 and CDR2: SGHRS, YFSETQ. The CDR3 length is 13 residues. CDR3 DNA sequence: TGCGCCAGCAGCTCCGGGACGGATTATGGCTACACCTTC. Residues: CASSSGTDYGYTF.

The chain couples TRBV20-1 to TRBJ2-2; D not resolved. The germline gives CDR1 DFQATT, CDR2 SNEGSKA (reference sequence). CDR3 length: 11 amino acids. Trimming removed 6 bases from V and 6 bases from J, with 8 bases in between. CDR3 amino acids: CSAARAGELFF. As DNA, the CDR3 is TGCAGTGCGGCTCGGGCCGGGGAGCTGTTTTTT.

This clone was counted many times. The same CDR3 is also encoded by other DNA sequences in this sample. The chain is built from TRBV2 and TRBJ2-1; 9 bases map to TRBD1. This CDR3 spans 14 amino acids. Trimming took 4 bases from V and 5 from J; bases not matched to a gene: 3. Germline CDR1 is SNHLY and CDR2 is FYNNEI. CDR3 DNA sequence: TGTGCCAGCAGTGTCGGGACAGGGAACAATGAGCAGTTCTTC. It translates to CASSVGTGNNEQFF.

This clone was counted between two and nine times. The gene calls are TRBV6-1 and TRBJ2-7, with TRBD1 as a possible D gene (7 bases). This CDR3 contains 14 residues. With 6 bases removed from V and 7 bases from J, the gap between germline ends came to 19 bases. CDR1 MNHNS and CDR2 SASEGT come from the germline V gene. The CDR3 sequence: CASREFTGAGEQYF. The DNA of the CDR3 is TGTGCCAGCAGGGAATTTACAGGGGCGGGAGAGCAGTACTTC.

The chain employs TRBV30 and TRBJ2-6, with D possibly matching TRBD2 (5 bases). Trimming cost V 8 bases and J 2 bases, with 13 bases left between them. Germline values: CDR1 GTSNPN, CDR2 SVGIG (reference sequence). The CDR3 consists of 14 residues. The CDR3 DNA reads as TGTGCCGGTTCCCGGGGAACTGGGGCCAACGTCCTGACTTTC. This sequence encodes CAGSRGTGANVLTF.

This clone showed up many times. The chain is built from TRBV5-1 and TRBJ2-7, with D perhaps TRBD1 or TRBD2 (5 bases each). The CDR3 length is 12 residues. CDR1 is SGHRS and CDR2 is YFSETQ in the germline V gene. V lost 2 bases and J 5 bases, leaving 8 bases between the germline ends. Here the CDR3 DNA reads TGCGCCAGCAGCTTCCTGGGGGACGAGCAGTACTTC. It specifies CASSFLGDEQYF. Supplemented by reference TRBV5-1 and TRBJ2-7, the full variable domain reads KAGVTQTPRYLIKTRGQQVTLSCSPISGHRSVSWYQQTPGQGLQFLFEYFSETQRNKGNFPGRFSGRQFSNSRSEMNVSTLELGDSALYLCASSFLGDEQYFGPGTRLTVT.

The chain combines TRBV27 with TRBJ2-3; D remains ambiguous. Between the trimmed V and J ends, which lost 6 bases and 8 bases, there was a span of 18 bases. The CDR3 is 14 amino acids. Per the germline V gene, CDR1 is MNHEY and CDR2 is SMNVEV (reference sequence). Here the CDR3 DNA reads TGTGCCAGCAGCCTCGGAAATGCGCCTATTACGCAGTATTTT. This translates into CASSLGNAPITQYF.

CDR3 sequence: CASSAGTGIFGETQYF. CDR3 nucleotide sequence: TGTGCCAGCAGCGCCGGGACAGGGATCTTCGGTGAGACCCAGTACTTC. The rearrangement uses TRBV7-8 and TRBJ2-5; 9 bases match TRBD1. The CDR3 spans 16 residues. With 5 bases clipped from V and 5 bases from J, the junction kept 12 bases outside the gene matches. Germline-derived CDR1 and CDR2 are SGHVS and FQNEAQ.

As regards this clone: The same CDR3 also results from other DNA sequences found in this sample. The J gene is TRBJ1-1, the V gene TRBV30; 8 bases are a match to TRBD1. Germline loops: CDR1 GTSNPN, CDR2 SVGIG (reference sequence). The CDR3 consists of 13 residues. After removal of 3 bases from V and 1 base from J, the junction contained 1 base not matched to a gene. The CDR3 sequence is CAWSDRGNTEAFF. In DNA form, the CDR3 reads TGTGCCTGGAGCGACAGGGGGAACACTGAAGCTTTCTTT.